A single sample is the source of the 24 T cell receptor beta chains below, sequenced in a study of T cell responses to AZD1222 COVID-19 vaccine. Produced via immunoSEQ multiplex PCR; TCRdb's table is partial and in-frame only. The sample has approximately 73,000 clones; roughly 89% are singletons. Here the sequenced sample was peripheral blood, taken on day 0 of AZD1222 vaccination. The receptors here all came from an adult in good health.

Here the CDR3 DNA reads TGTGCCAGCAGTTTGGACAGGCCACCCTACGAGCAGTACTTC. This codes for CASSLDRPPYEQYF. The rearrangement uses TRBV28 and TRBJ2-7, with 7 bases identical to TRBD1. Germline lookup yields CDR1 MDHEN and CDR2 SYDVKM. This CDR3 has 14 residues. V shed 3 bases and J 2 bases; nucleotides not matched to a gene: 4.

This clone was seen once. The CDR3, as DNA: TGTGCCAGCAGCTTCGGTGGAGGGGGCGGCAATCAGCCCCAGCATTTT. It specifies CASSFGGGGGNQPQHF. The chain links TRBV5-4 to TRBJ1-5; 7 bases match TRBD1. The V gene end was trimmed by 2 bases and the J gene end by 2 bases; junction bases not matched to a gene: 7. CDR3 length: 16 amino acids. Germline V gene data show CDR1 as SGHNT and CDR2 as YYREEE (reference sequence).

The chain is built from TRBV18 and TRBJ2-7; TRBD1 matches 10 bases. Germline V gene lookup returns CDR1 KGHSH and CDR2 LQKENI. The CDR3 length is 15 residues. V shed 4 bases, J shed 1 base, and the junction held 4 bases outside the gene matches. The CDR3 coding sequence is TGTGCCAGCTCACGAACGGGACAGGGGTCCTACGAGCAGTACTTC. Translating gives CASSRTGQGSYEQYF. Based on the CDR3 plus reference TRBV18 and TRBJ2-7, the full variable domain is NAGVMQNPRHLVRRRGQEARLRCSPMKGHSHVYWYRQLPEEGLKFMVYLQKENIIDESGMPKERFSAEFPKEGPSILRIQQVVRGDSAAYFCASSRTGQGSYEQYFGPGTRLTVT.

This clone appeared once. The J gene is TRBJ2-1, the V gene TRBV11-3, with 9 bases aligning to TRBD2. Looked up from germline, CDR1 is SGHNT and CDR2 is YENEEA. The CDR3 is made up of 16 amino acids. V gave up 5 bases and J gave up 2 bases; unmatched junction bases: 7. CDR3: CASSPVSGGTYNEQFF. The CDR3 coding sequence is TGTGCCAGCAGCCCTGTAAGCGGGGGGACCTACAATGAGCAGTTCTTC.

This chain links TRBV30 with TRBJ1-4, with D uncertain. V was trimmed by 2 bases and J by 3 bases, leaving 10 bases between them. Germline V CDR1 and CDR2: GTSNPN, SVGIG (reference sequence). This CDR3 comprises 14 residues. Written as DNA, the CDR3 is TGTGCCTGGAGTCCGCCTGTATCTAATGAAAAACTGTTTTTT. Its translation is CAWSPPVSNEKLFF.

The rearrangement uses TRBV5-1 and TRBJ2-1; TRBD1 might be the D (6 bases). The CDR3 runs to 14 residues. V was clipped by 4 bases and J by 2 bases, with 10 bases between them. CDR1 SGHRS and CDR2 YFSETQ come from the germline V gene. CDR3 region: CASSGQGTYNEQFF. The CDR3 bases are TGCGCCAGCAGCGGGCAGGGGACCTACAATGAGCAGTTCTTC.

The rearrangement links TRBV5-1 to TRBJ1-2, with D possibly being TRBD1 (5 bases). The V gene's germline CDR1 is SGHRS and CDR2 YFSETQ. Trimming stripped 0 bases from V and 4 bases from J, with 16 bases between. This CDR3 comprises 16 residues. CDR3 in amino acids: CASSLAGPQGGYGYTF. CDR3 nucleotides: TGCGCCAGCAGCTTGGCCGGTCCCCAGGGAGGCTATGGCTACACCTTC.

The chain combines TRBV4-2 with TRBJ1-1; 10 positions match TRBD1. J was trimmed by 1 base and V by 3 bases; bases with no gene match: 5. This CDR3 contains 16 residues. The germline gives CDR1 LGHNA, CDR2 YNFKEQ. CDR3 in DNA: TGTGCCAGCAGCCAGGGCTGGACAGGGGGGAACACTGAAGCTTTCTTT. The encoded protein is CASSQGWTGGNTEAFF.

J is TRBJ1-6 and V is TRBV27; D may be TRBD1 (5 bases). This CDR3 comprises 15 residues. Germline CDR1 is MNHEY and CDR2 is SMNVEV (reference sequence). V was shortened by 6 bases and J by 4 bases, with 13 bases between the two germline ends. The CDR3 region is CASSREGLYNSPLHF. The DNA of the CDR3 is TGTGCCAGCAGCCGCGAGGGACTATATAATTCACCCCTCCACTTT.

This clone was counted once. This sequence joins TRBV7-9 and TRBJ1-5, with 9 nucleotides matching TRBD1. This CDR3 comprises 17 residues. V trimming: 3 bases; J trimming: 6 bases; junction bases outside the gene matches: 12. CDR1 is SEHNR and CDR2 is FQNEAQ in the germline V gene (reference sequence). CDR3 protein: CASSFGTGTFSSQPQHF. In nucleotides, the CDR3 is TGTGCCAGCAGCTTTGGGACAGGGACGTTTTCCAGTCAGCCCCAGCATTTT.

The chain links TRBV5-1 to TRBJ1-2; tentative D call: TRBD1 (5 bases). Germline-derived CDR1 and CDR2 are SGHRS and YFSETQ. V lost 0 bases, J lost 6 bases, and 12 bases lay in between. The CDR3 has 14 residues. CDR3 amino acids: CASSLAGLLDGYTF. As DNA, the CDR3 is TGCGCCAGCAGCTTGGCAGGGCTGCTGGATGGCTACACCTTC.

The rearrangement joins TRBV11-2 to TRBJ1-1; tentative D call: TRBD1 (5 bases). Between the trimmed V and J ends, which lost 3 bases and 0 bases, there was a span of 8 bases. The V gene's germline CDR1 is SGHAT and CDR2 FQNNGV. The CDR3 has 14 residues. The CDR3 loop is CASSFAGMNTEAFF. In nucleotides, the CDR3 is TGTGCCAGCAGCTTTGCAGGGATGAACACTGAAGCTTTCTTT.

Remarks on this clone: Different DNA sequences within this sample yield the same CDR3. The chain has TRBV7-3 and TRBJ2-5; 10 nucleotides match TRBD2. Trimming removed 4 bases from V and 4 bases from J; junction bases left unmatched: 6. The CDR3 contains 15 residues. Germline V gene data show CDR1 as SGHTA and CDR2 as FQGTGA. The CDR3, as DNA: TGTGCCAGCAGCTCGTTAGCGGGGGGAAGAGAGACCCAGTACTTC. It translates to CASSSLAGGRETQYF.

This chain uses TRBV3-1 (or the pseudogene TRBV3-2) with TRBJ2-3; 12 nucleotides agree with TRBD2. V dropped 2 bases and J dropped 8; count of bases not matched to a gene: 8. CDR1 and CDR2 (germline): LGHDT, YNNKEL (reference sequence). There are 16 residues in the CDR3. The CDR3 DNA reads TGTGCCAGCAGCCAAACCCCTAGCGGGGGGGCGGCTACGCAGTATTTT. Translation: CASSQTPSGGAATQYF.

The chain carries TRBV6-5 and TRBJ2-6, with D hard to call. Per the germline V gene, CDR1 is MNHEY and CDR2 is SVGAGI. The V end was cut by 6 bases, the J end by 2 bases, with 11 bases between. This CDR3 has 15 amino acids. CDR3 loop: CASSPTDTGANVLTF. CDR3 sequence (DNA): TGTGCCAGCAGCCCGACTGATACTGGGGCCAACGTCCTGACTTTC.

The chain has TRBV6-5 and TRBJ1-5; TRBD1 agrees at 8 bases. J lost 6 bases, V lost 4 bases, and 8 bases had no gene match. The CDR3 loop spans 15 amino acids. Germline CDR1 and CDR2: MNHEY and SVGAGI. The DNA for the CDR3 is TGTGCCAGCAGTTTCGACAGGGGTGTAAGTCAGCCCCAGCATTTT. Translation gives CASSFDRGVSQPQHF.

This chain links TRBV4-1 with TRBJ1-2; 11 nucleotides match TRBD1. This CDR3 region has 15 residues. CDR1 is MGHRA and CDR2 is YSYEKL in the germline V gene. Losses at the gene ends were 2 bases for V and 7 bases for J; bases not matched to a gene: 6. CDR3: CASSQNGQGARGYTF. The CDR3 region has the DNA TGCGCCAGCAGCCAAAATGGACAGGGGGCGCGTGGCTACACCTTC.

This clone showed up just a few times. The chain joins TRBV12-5 to TRBJ2-2, with D hard to call. This CDR3 has 14 amino acids. The germline V gene has CDR1 LGHNT and CDR2 FRNRAP. V lost 4 bases to trimming and J lost 3 bases, with 9 bases between them. The CDR3 here is CASGSDGYTGELFF. The CDR3 coding sequence is TGTGCTAGTGGTTCGGACGGGTACACCGGGGAGCTGTTTTTT.

The chain carries TRBV10-3 and TRBJ2-2; TRBD1 is a possible D gene (6 bases). The CDR3 loop spans 18 amino acids. From germline, CDR1 is ENHRY and CDR2 SYGVKD. The V end lost 2 bases, the J end lost 1 base, and 17 bases lay between the germline ends. The CDR3 DNA reads as TGTGCCATCAGTGAGGTGGGGGCAGGGGCTCAGAACACCGGGGAGCTGTTTTTT. Amino acids: CAISEVGAGAQNTGELFF.

The rearrangement links TRBV24-1 to TRBJ2-2; the D gene is possibly TRBD1 (6 bases). This CDR3 contains 16 residues. V lost 4 bases and J lost 6, with 17 bases in between. Germline-derived CDR1 and CDR2 are KGHDR and SFDVKD. CDR3 protein: CATSEQQGTLAGELFF. The CDR3 nucleotides read TGTGCCACCAGTGAGCAACAGGGAACCCTCGCCGGGGAGCTGTTTTTT.

V is TRBV25-1 and J is TRBJ2-1; the match to TRBD2 covers 9 bases. The V segment lost 6 bases and the J segment 6 bases; nucleotides outside the gene matches: 6. The germline V gene has CDR1 MGHDK and CDR2 SYGVNS. The CDR3 length is 14 residues. The CDR3 coding sequence is TGTGCCAGCAGACAGGCGGGGGGGCGCAATGAGCAGTTCTTC. It encodes CASRQAGGRNEQFF.

The chain is built from TRBV7-8 and TRBJ1-5, with D perhaps TRBD1 (6 bases). The CDR3 is 16 residues long. V lost 0 bases to trimming and J lost 3 bases, with 12 bases between them. Germline values: CDR1 SGHVS, CDR2 FQNEAQ. The CDR3 here is CASSLADRALNQPQHF. The CDR3, as DNA: TGTGCCAGCAGCTTAGCGGACAGAGCCCTCAATCAGCCCCAGCATTTT.

The chain carries TRBV28 and TRBJ2-7, with D perhaps given as TRBD1 or TRBD2 (7 bases each). Trimming cost V 8 bases and J 4 bases, with 21 bases left between them. The CDR3 is 15 residues long. CDR1 and CDR2 from the germline V gene are MDHEN and SYDVKM. CDR3 sequence: CASWSPGGGQYEQYF. The DNA for the CDR3 is TGTGCCAGCTGGTCACCAGGGGGGGGGCAATACGAGCAGTACTTC.

This clone has just one count. V usage is TRBV7-8 and J usage is TRBJ1-2; possible D gene TRBD1, 5 bases. This CDR3 comprises 15 residues. Per the germline V gene, CDR1 is SGHVS and CDR2 is FQNEAQ. Deletions cut 5 bases from V and 3 bases from J, with 16 bases between. DNA for the CDR3: TGTGCCAGCAGCCAAGGGCCAGCGGGGGACTATGGCTACACCTTC. Residues: CASSQGPAGDYGYTF.